A selection of T cell receptor beta chains follows, all from one sample in a study of T cells in Graves' hyperthyroidism and ophthalmopathy. TCRdb independently ran MiXCR on the multiplex PCR reads; one entry per CDR3 protein. The sample holds a few hundred thousand distinct CDR3 sequences, less than 25% seen once. Sequencing was done on a sample of blood. These receptors were collected from a man aged 18-30 years with Graves' hyperthyroidism. Both conserved end residues are part of each CDR3. Fields, in order: J gene, clone size, V gene, D gene, CDR3 protein, CDR3 DNA. The D gene is left open where the match is weak. Clone size is stated in some rows and not others, as once, few, many or a class when expanded.

TRBJ1-5 many TRBV28 . CASSLLGSQPQHF TGTGCCAGCAGCCTACTGGGGAGTCAGCCCCAGCATTTT
TRBJ2-7 . TRBV28 . CASSDRDLTYEQYF TGTGCCAGCAGTGACCGGGACCTCACCTACGAGCAGTACTTC
TRBJ2-7 . TRBV7-9 . CASSQEHNLYEQYF TGTGCCAGCAGCCAAGAACACAATCTCTACGAGCAGTACTTC
TRBJ1-2 many TRBV4-1 . CASSRNENYGYTF TGCGCCAGCAGCCGGAATGAGAACTATGGCTACACCTTC
TRBJ2-7 many TRBV28 TRBD1 CASSSGGTGKHEQYF TGTGCCAGCAGTTCCGGTGGGACAGGGAAACACGAGCAGTACTTC
TRBJ1-1 many TRBV12-3/TRBV12-4 . CASSLVVQLVGEAFF TGTGCCAGCAGTTTAGTGGTACAGTTGGTGGGTGAAGCTTTCTTT
TRBJ1-1 many TRBV19 . CASRPTGRTEAFF TGTGCCAGTAGACCTACAGGGCGCACTGAAGCTTTCTTT
TRBJ2-7 few TRBV28 TRBD1 CASHPGQSIRNEQYF TGTGCCAGCCACCCGGGACAGAGCATCCGGAACGAGCAGTACTTC
TRBJ2-4 . TRBV9 . CASSVWPANDIKYF TGTGCCAGCAGCGTTTGGCCGGCCAACGACATTAAGTACTTC
TRBJ1-5 many TRBV19 . CASSIATGNQPQHF TGTGCCAGTAGTATAGCGACAGGTAATCAGCCCCAGCATTTT
TRBJ1-2 few TRBV27 . CASSPLTGPSNYGYTF TGTGCCAGCAGTCCCTTAACAGGGCCCTCTAACTATGGCTACACCTTC
TRBJ2-7 many TRBV5-1 . CASSLSGAGYEQYF TGCGCCAGCAGCTTGTCGGGGGCGGGCTACGAGCAGTACTTC
TRBJ2-7 many TRBV24-1 TRBD2 CATSDSGTSGPGEQYF TGTGCCACCAGTGATTCCGGGACTAGCGGGCCGGGAGAGCAGTACTTC
TRBJ1-1 many TRBV12-3/TRBV12-4 TRBD1 CASSSPYFQGDTEAFF TGTGCCAGCAGTTCGCCATACTTCCAGGGGGACACTGAAGCTTTCTTT
TRBJ1-1 few TRBV18 . CASSPAGFVTRNTEAFF TGTGCCAGCTCACCGGCAGGGTTTGTGACTCGGAACACTGAAGCTTTCTTT
TRBJ1-5 many TRBV28 . CASTPGGISSNQPQHF TGTGCCAGCACCCCGGGGGGAATTTCTAGCAATCAGCCCCAGCATTTT
TRBJ2-7 many TRBV20-1 TRBD2 CSARGGKTSGDSYEQYF TGCAGTGCTAGAGGGGGAAAGACTAGCGGGGATTCCTACGAGCAGTACTTC
TRBJ2-7 . TRBV20-1 TRBD2 CSARAGGPDGEQYF TGCAGTGCTAGGGCGGGGGGCCCCGACGGCGAGCAGTACTTC
TRBJ1-5 many TRBV20-1 . CSAQRDGSYSNQPQHF TGCAGTGCCCAGAGAGACGGGTCATATAGCAATCAGCCCCAGCATTTT
TRBJ2-5 many TRBV29-1 . CSVVSRAQPYQETQYF TGCAGCGTTGTTTCCAGGGCCCAACCCTACCAAGAGACCCAGTACTTC
TRBJ1-5 few TRBV6-1 . CASSEPPGWGYSNQPQHF TGTGCCAGCAGTGAGCCGCCGGGCTGGGGGTATAGCAATCAGCCCCAGCATTTT
TRBJ2-7 . TRBV4-3 TRBD2 CASSQERKGMTSGGAFGEQYF TGCGCCAGCAGCCAAGAACGTAAGGGTATGACTAGCGGGGGGGCTTTTGGCGAGCAGTACTTC
TRBJ2-7 many TRBV12-3/TRBV12-4 . CASRKGHPHFFAEQYF TGTGCCAGCAGGAAGGGACATCCCCACTTTTTTGCCGAGCAGTACTTC
TRBJ1-1 . TRBV5-6 . CASSEGLQEIIGGEAFF TGTGCCAGCTCCGAGGGGCTTCAGGAGATCATCGGTGGTGAAGCTTTCTTT
TRBJ2-7 many TRBV27 . CASSLNRAADEQYF TGTGCCAGCAGTTTAAACAGGGCCGCCGACGAGCAGTACTTC
TRBJ2-5 many TRBV6-2/TRBV6-3 . CASTETLGGTKTQYF TGTGCCAGCACCGAGACCCTCGGGGGGACAAAGACCCAGTACTTC
TRBJ2-2 . TRBV12-3/TRBV12-4 . CASLGWGVQNTGELFF TGTGCCAGCCTGGGATGGGGGGTGCAGAACACCGGGGAGCTGTTTTTT
TRBJ2-2 few TRBV5-4 . CASSFIDFLAVTGELFF TGTGCCAGCAGCTTCATCGACTTTCTGGCGGTCACCGGGGAGCTGTTTTTT
TRBJ1-5 many TRBV28 . CASSFVENQPQHF TGTGCCAGCAGTTTTGTGGAAAATCAGCCCCAGCATTTT
TRBJ1-5 . TRBV6-1 TRBD1 CASSLGQGQGNQPQHF TGTGCCAGCAGCCTGGGACAGGGCCAAGGCAATCAGCCCCAGCATTTT
TRBJ1-3 few TRBV3-1 TRBD1 CASSPQLAGQGSSGNTIYF TGTGCCAGCAGCCCCCAGCTGGCGGGACAGGGTTCCTCTGGAAACACCATATACTTT
TRBJ2-5 . TRBV3-1 . CASSDSQTQYF TGTGCCAGCAGCGACTCTCAGACCCAGTACTTC
TRBJ1-1 . TRBV28 TRBD1 CASSLGGTGDIEAFF TGTGCCAGCAGTTTAGGGGGGACAGGGGATATTGAAGCTTTCTTT
TRBJ1-1 many TRBV2 . CASSSEGSTEAFF TGTGCCAGCAGTAGTGAGGGGAGCACTGAAGCTTTCTTT
TRBJ2-2 few TRBV28 . CASTGAATGELFF TGTGCCAGCACTGGGGCGGCCACCGGGGAGCTGTTTTTT
TRBJ1-2 . TRBV20-1 . CSASGEANYGYTF TGCAGTGCTAGCGGGGAAGCTAACTATGGCTACACCTTC
TRBJ2-7 many TRBV20-1 . CSAPHRDGLAEQYF TGCAGTGCTCCCCACCGGGACGGGCTAGCCGAGCAGTACTTC
TRBJ2-3 many TRBV9 . CASKEGLHTDTQYF TGTGCCAGCAAGGAGGGACTCCACACAGATACGCAGTATTTT
TRBJ1-5 many TRBV20-1 TRBD1 CSALQRDRGWYQPQHF TGCAGTGCTCTACAGAGGGACAGGGGGTGGTATCAGCCCCAGCATTTT
TRBJ1-1 . TRBV6-1 . CASSESSSLNTEAFF TGTGCCAGCAGTGAATCTAGTTCCTTGAACACTGAAGCTTTCTTT
TRBJ2-5 . TRBV12-3/TRBV12-4 TRBD1 CARIPGQEEQETQYF TGTGCCAGAATTCCGGGACAGGAGGAACAAGAGACCCAGTACTTC
TRBJ2-4 many TRBV7-2 TRBD1 CASSLTGGRKNIQYF TGTGCCAGCAGCTTAACAGGGGGCCGCAAAAACATTCAGTACTTC
TRBJ2-6 few TRBV12-3/TRBV12-4 . CASSLWGLGANVLTF TGTGCCAGCAGTTTATGGGGGCTTGGGGCCAACGTCCTGACTTTC
TRBJ2-7 many TRBV18 . CASSPGSGEQYF TGTGCCAGCTCACCTGGGTCCGGGGAGCAGTACTTC
TRBJ1-5 . TRBV12-3/TRBV12-4 . CASSADLFQPQHF TGTGCCAGTAGTGCCGACTTATTTCAGCCCCAGCATTTT
TRBJ1-6 few TRBV4-1 . CASSQARTYNSPLHF TGCGCCAGCAGCCAAGCGCGGACTTATAATTCACCCCTCCACTTT
TRBJ1-2 . TRBV29-1 TRBD1 CSVTGQANYGYTF TGCAGCGTGACCGGACAGGCGAACTATGGCTACACCTTC
TRBJ1-1 many TRBV30 . CAWRSLAGVNTEAFF TGTGCCTGGAGGTCATTGGCAGGGGTGAACACTGAAGCTTTCTTT
TRBJ2-5 once TRBV28 . CASTNTGYQETQYF TGTGCCAGCACCAACACAGGGTACCAAGAGACCCAGTACTTC
TRBJ2-2 . TRBV5-1 TRBD2 CASSLSGANTGELFF TGCGCCAGCAGCCTAAGCGGGGCGAACACCGGGGAGCTGTTTTTT
TRBJ2-7 . TRBV12-3/TRBV12-4 . CASSLVGAAPIGDYEQYF TGTGCCAGCAGTTTGGTTGGAGCTGCGCCGATAGGGGACTACGAGCAGTACTTC
TRBJ1-5 . TRBV12-3/TRBV12-4 . CASSFRGGLFEPQHF TGTGCCAGCAGTTTCAGAGGAGGGTTGTTCGAGCCCCAGCATTTT
TRBJ2-6 . TRBV29-1 . CSVEDLSGSGANVLTF TGCAGCGTTGAAGATTTGTCCGGGTCTGGGGCCAACGTCCTGACTTTC
TRBJ2-2 few TRBV7-3 TRBD2 CASSLTAAGTSGVGTGELFF TGTGCCAGCAGCTTAACCGCAGCCGGGACTAGCGGGGTGGGGACCGGGGAGCTGTTTTTT